One sample yielded the 5 T cell receptor beta chains listed below, sequenced in a study of blood T cell dynamics during melanoma immunotherapy. Method: immunoSEQ multiplex PCR; TCRdb's copy keeps in-frame clones and lacks some. The sample contains about 14,000 clones, roughly 94% of which appear only once. Time point described: pre-treatment baseline. The sample was effector memory CD8+ T cells from blood, taken from a patient treated with checkpoint blockade. The source is a human donor with melanoma.

The genes are TRBV7-2 and TRBJ2-2; 7 positions match TRBD1. The germline CDR1 and CDR2 sequences are SGHTA and FQGNSA. CDR3 size: 16 residues. The V segment lost 5 bases and the J segment 4 bases; nucleotides outside the gene matches: 10. CDR3 nucleotides: TGTGCCAGCAGCACCCGGACAGGCGGTGGCACCGGGGAGCTGTTTTTT. It encodes CASSTRTGGGTGELFF.

This clone was found once. The rearrangement uses TRBV19 and TRBJ2-3; D is unclear. This CDR3 has 18 residues. CDR1 and CDR2 (germline): LNHDA, SQIVND (reference sequence). V shed 0 bases and J shed 4 bases, with 20 bases lying between them. The CDR3 DNA reads TGTGCCAGTAGTATAGATCCCGGACCGGTGCGATTCGCAGATACGCAGTATTTT. It yields the protein CASSIDPGPVRFADTQYF.

The chain uses TRBV6-4 and TRBJ2-7; D not certain. Trimming shortened V by 4 bases and J by 3 bases, and 4 bases separated the two germline ends. CDR1 is MRHNA and CDR2 is SNTAGT in the germline V gene. CDR3 size: 11 residues. The CDR3 DNA is TGTGCCAGCAGTGCCGTCTACGAGCAGTACTTC. Translation: CASSAVYEQYF.

V and J are TRBV5-6 and TRBJ1-5; the D is unclear. This CDR3 comprises 14 residues. CDR1 SGHDT and CDR2 YYEEEE come from the germline V gene. V was cut by 1 base and J by 7 bases, with 12 bases left in between. The chain's CDR3 is CASSLFGENQPQHF. The CDR3 nucleotides read TGTGCCAGCAGCTTGTTTGGGGAAAACCAGCCCCAGCATTTT.

CDR3 coding DNA: TGTGCCAGCTTGGACAGTGGGTTTGAGGGCCAGTACTTC. Its translation is CASLDSGFEGQYF. The V call is TRBV11-2, the J call TRBJ2-5; D might be TRBD1 (6 bases). The CDR3 length is 13 residues. Germline CDR1 reads SGHAT; CDR2 reads FQNNGV. The ends were cut back, 8 bases at V and 10 bases at J, with 20 bases in the middle.